This T cell receptor (beta chain) was sequenced for a study of beta chain features in type 1 diabetes. Expressed TCRB transcripts were sequenced, since all the RNA that had been isolated was reverse transcribed. Profiling relied on immunoSEQ multiplex PCR, and the TCRdb table lists in-frame clones only, not all of them. This table holds 300,000 to 400,000 clones, roughly an eighth found once. The CDR3 length is 13 residues. Germline values: CDR1 SQVTM, CDR2 ANQGSEA. With 6 bases removed from V and 6 bases from J, the gap between germline ends came to 15 bases. This sequence was found in a man aged 18 to 30 in good health. The chain uses TRBV29-1 and TRBJ1-5; D remains unclear. The specimen sequenced was naive CD4+ T cells from blood. CDR3 in DNA: TGCAGCGTCCTAAGTGACCCGGGTCAGCCCCAGCATTTT. This codes for CSVLSDPGQPQHF.